The 20 T cell receptor beta chains presented below share a single source sample, sequenced in a study of T cells in narcolepsy. Clones were sequenced by immunoSEQ multiplex PCR, and TCRdb holds only the in-frame ones, with some missing. The sample lists some 13,000 clones, about 89% occurring once. The sample taken for sequencing was CD45RA- memory CD4+ T cells from PBMCs. The receptor set was obtained from a human donor with narcolepsy.

This clone was seen only a few times. J is TRBJ2-5 and V is TRBV10-3; 8 bases agree with TRBD2. Germline assignment: CDR1 ENHRY and CDR2 SYGVKD. The J segment lost 5 bases and the V segment lost 5 bases, leaving 4 bases of the junction unmatched. The CDR3 is 13 amino acids. The CDR3 nucleotides read TGTGCCATCAGTATCACGGGAGGGGAGACCCAGTACTTC. This gives the protein CAISITGGETQYF.

The rearrangement uses TRBV5-1 and TRBJ2-2; perhaps TRBD2 as D (6 bases). V was cut by 2 bases and J by 4 bases, with 12 bases left in between. Germline V gene sequence: CDR1 SGHRS, CDR2 YFSETQ. CDR3 length: 15 amino acids. CDR3 loop: CASSFSGETTGELFF. The CDR3 nucleotides are TGCGCCAGCAGCTTCTCGGGGGAGACCACCGGGGAGCTGTTTTTT.

The chain combines TRBV5-6 with TRBJ2-5; no firm D call. The better agreement between TRBJ2-7 and the DNA end casts doubt on the J call. The CDR3 totals 13 residues. Looked up from germline, CDR1 is SGHDT and CDR2 is YYEEEE. In DNA form, the CDR3 reads TGTGCCAGCAGCTTCCTTGAGCGTGGCGAGCAGTACTTC. It codes for CASSFLERGEQYF.

The chain recombines TRBV2 with TRBJ2-7, with TRBD2 as a possible D gene (5 bases). The V and J ends lost 8 bases and 5 bases respectively, with 13 bases between them. The CDR3 spans 12 residues. Germline V gene sequence: CDR1 SNHLY, CDR2 FYNNEI. In DNA form, the CDR3 reads TGTGCCAGCTCCAACGATAGCGACGAGCAGTACTTC. Encoded protein: CASSNDSDEQYF. Full variable domain (missing parts from reference TRBV2 and TRBJ2-7): EPEVTQTPSHQVTQMGQEVILRCVPISNHLYFYWYRQILGQKVEFLVSFYNNEISEKSEIFDDQFSVERPDGSNFTLKIRSTKLEDSAMYFCASSNDSDEQYFGPGTRLTVT.

The rearrangement joins TRBV5-6 to TRBJ1-5; D remains unclear. This CDR3 has 19 amino acids. With 1 base removed from V and 1 base from J, the gap between germline ends came to 21 bases. Per the germline V gene, CDR1 is SGHDT and CDR2 is YYEEEE. CDR3 amino acids: CASSLFLLSEGGSNQPQHF. CDR3 nucleotide sequence: TGTGCCAGCAGCTTGTTTTTGTTATCCGAGGGTGGGAGCAATCAGCCCCAGCATTTT.

The chain links TRBV19 to TRBJ1-3, with no clear D. The CDR3 consists of 12 residues. Germline CDR1 and CDR2: LNHDA and SQIVND (reference sequence). V dropped 3 bases and J dropped 4 bases, with 4 bases sitting between them. CDR3 bases: TGTGCCAGTAGTATGCGAGGAAACACCATATATTTT. Encoded protein: CASSMRGNTIYF.

The table lists this clone with a count of one. The J gene is TRBJ2-6, the V gene TRBV19; D not certain. The CDR3 has 15 amino acids. Germline V gene lookup returns CDR1 LNHDA and CDR2 SQIVND (reference sequence). The germline V and J ends were trimmed by 5 bases and 2 bases, with 10 bases remaining between them. The CDR3 sequence is CASSSDTAGANVLTF. The CDR3 nucleotides read TGTGCCAGTAGTTCCGACACGGCTGGGGCCAACGTCCTGACTTTC.

With respect to this clone: Other DNA sequences from this sample encode an identical CDR3 as well. The V gene is TRBV30, the J gene TRBJ1-1; 8 bases map to TRBD1. CDR1 and CDR2 (germline): GTSNPN, SVGIG (reference sequence). The CDR3 has 13 residues. J gave up 5 bases and V 1 base, and 3 bases lay outside the gene matches. CDR3 amino acids: CAWSGQGRTEAFF. The CDR3 nucleotides are TGTGCCTGGAGTGGACAGGGGAGGACTGAAGCTTTCTTT.

This chain connects TRBV14 to TRBJ2-7, with D uncertain. This CDR3 is built from 13 residues. V lost 1 base to trimming and J lost 2 bases, with 6 bases between them. The germline CDR1 and CDR2 sequences are SGHDN and FVKESK. The CDR3 DNA is TGTGCCAGCAGCCAAGTGGCAACCTACGAGCAGTACTTC. Protein sequence: CASSQVATYEQYF. The complete variable domain, with remaining parts taken from reference TRBV14 and TRBJ2-7, reads EAGVTQFPSHSVIEKGQTVTLRCDPISGHDNLYWYRRVMGKEIKFLLHFVKESKQDESGMPNNRFLAERTGGTYSTLKVQPAELEDSGVYFCASSQVATYEQYFGPGTRLTVT.

The chain is built from TRBV4-2 and TRBJ2-3, with 10 bases fitting TRBD2. The CDR3 is made up of 19 amino acids. Germline values: CDR1 LGHNA, CDR2 YNFKEQ. With 1 base clipped from V and 3 bases from J, the junction kept 13 bases outside the gene matches. CDR3 loop: CASSQAGVLAGGLTDTQYF. The DNA of the CDR3 is TGTGCCAGCAGCCAAGCGGGGGTCTTAGCGGGAGGTCTGACAGATACGCAGTATTTT.

The chain recombines TRBV11-3 with TRBJ2-1, with 16 positions matching TRBD2. There are 20 residues in the CDR3. J gave up 0 bases and V 2 bases, and 7 bases lay outside the gene matches. Germline-derived CDR1 and CDR2 are SGHNT and YENEEA. CDR3 sequence: CASSLRGTSGRGSSYNEQFF. The CDR3 nucleotides are TGTGCCAGCAGCTTAAGAGGGACTAGCGGGAGGGGGAGCTCCTACAATGAGCAGTTCTTC.

This sequence joins TRBV6-5 and TRBJ1-2; 8 bases line up with TRBD1. Germline V gives CDR1 MNHEY, CDR2 SVGAGI. Germline trimming cut 6 bases from V and 3 bases from J; bases unmatched to any gene: 9. The CDR3 runs 15 residues. The CDR3 DNA sequence: TGTGCCAGCAGACCTCCGGACAGGGCGTACTATGGCTACACCTTC. It codes for CASRPPDRAYYGYTF.

The V gene is TRBV11-2, the J gene TRBJ2-7; TRBD2 might be the D (5 bases). V lost 7 bases to trimming and J lost 2 bases, with 18 bases between them. The CDR3 has 15 residues. The germline V gene encodes CDR1 SGHAT and CDR2 FQNNGV. The CDR3 loop reads CASTQRRVGAYEQYF. The DNA of the CDR3 is TGTGCCAGCACCCAGAGGCGGGTTGGCGCCTACGAGCAGTACTTC.

This sequence joins TRBV29-1 and TRBJ1-1; perhaps TRBD1 as D (5 bases). Germline CDR1 and CDR2: SQVTM and ANQGSEA. V was pared by 6 bases and J by 0 bases, with 11 bases between. The CDR3 is made up of 13 amino acids. The CDR3 DNA follows: TGCAGCGTCGTTTACAGGTTGAACACTGAAGCTTTCTTT. Translation gives CSVVYRLNTEAFF.

The V and J genes are TRBV21-1 and TRBJ1-1; TRBD1 reflects the table's D call only, with no check against the DNA. TRBV21-1 is shown as a pseudogene. This CDR3 contains 15 residues. CDR3 DNA: TGTGCCAGCAGCCCGCCCCGACAGGAGAACACTGAAGCTTTCTTT. This translates into CASSPPRQENTEAFF.

J is TRBJ2-3 and V is TRBV6-5; D may be TRBD2 (6 bases). V lost 7 bases and J lost 3, with 11 bases in between. The germline CDR1 and CDR2 sequences are MNHEY and SVGAGI. The CDR3 covers 13 residues. The CDR3 sequence is CASTAGFTDTQYF. The CDR3 DNA reads TGTGCCAGCACCGCGGGGTTTACAGATACGCAGTATTTT.

The chain couples TRBV19 to TRBJ2-7; 10 bases agree with TRBD1. There are 16 residues in the CDR3. The V segment lost 5 bases and the J segment 2 bases; nucleotides outside the gene matches: 9. Germline V gene data show CDR1 as LNHDA and CDR2 as SQIVND (reference sequence). The chain's CDR3 is CASSLRRDRGAYEQYF. CDR3 nucleotide sequence: TGTGCCAGTAGTCTTCGGCGGGACAGGGGAGCCTACGAGCAGTACTTC.

This clone was recorded once. The CDR3 region has the DNA TGTGCCAGCAGCTCGGGACTAGCGGGATGGTATACGCAGTATTTT. Translation gives CASSSGLAGWYTQYF. The chain is built from TRBV7-2 and TRBJ2-3; 13 bases align to TRBD2. Germline loops: CDR1 SGHTA, CDR2 FQGNSA. The V gene end was trimmed by 4 bases and the J gene end by 7 bases; junction bases not matched to a gene: 5. The CDR3 covers 15 residues.

The chain joins TRBV5-1 to TRBJ2-7, with 9 nucleotides matching TRBD2. The junction had 7 bases not matched to a gene; V was cut back by 7 bases and J by 5 bases. This CDR3 region has 13 residues. Germline values: CDR1 SGHRS, CDR2 YFSETQ. Here the CDR3 reads CASSRSGSNEQYF. CDR3 sequence (DNA): TGCGCCAGCTCCCGTAGCGGGAGTAACGAGCAGTACTTC.

V is TRBV28 and J is TRBJ1-3, with 8 positions matching TRBD1. The CDR3 runs to 13 residues. The J segment lost 2 bases and the V segment lost 6 bases, leaving 0 bases of the junction unmatched. CDR1 is MDHEN and CDR2 is SYDVKM in the germline V gene. The CDR3 DNA is TGTGCCAGCAGGACAGGGGCTGGAAACACCATATATTTT. Protein: CASRTGAGNTIYF.